Each of the 28 T cell receptor beta chains below was sequenced from the same sample in a study of blood T cell repertoires in COVID-19. Data came from immunoSEQ multiplex PCR; TCRdb stores just in-frame clones and leaves some out. Here the sample spans 270,000 or so clones, about 89% being singletons. Sequencing used peripheral blood. The receptors originated from a man in his forties or fifties with acute or convalescent COVID-19.

The J gene is TRBJ2-3, the V gene TRBV19; D perhaps matches TRBD1 (6 bases). V was cut by 5 bases and J by 2 bases, with 14 bases left in between. The germline gives CDR1 LNHDA, CDR2 SQIVND (reference sequence). The CDR3 has 15 amino acids. CDR3 DNA sequence: TGTGCCAGTAGTTGGGCAGGGGTCTACACAGATACGCAGTATTTT. It yields the protein CASSWAGVYTDTQYF.

CDR3 coding DNA: TGTGCCAGCAGCTCAACCGGGATGCGAGCTTTCTTT. It yields the protein CASSSTGMRAFF. The V gene is TRBV5-6, the J gene TRBJ1-1; no firm D call. CDR3 size: 12 residues. V was pared by 3 bases and J by 10 bases, with 13 bases between. Germline V lookup: CDR1 SGHDT, CDR2 YYEEEE.

The chain recombines TRBV4-1 with TRBJ1-4; tentative D call: TRBD1 (5 bases). The germline V gene has CDR1 MGHRA and CDR2 YSYEKL. V lost 1 base and J 0 bases, leaving 21 bases between the germline ends. The CDR3 totals 20 residues. CDR3 amino acids: CASSQAGGTGRQSTNEKLFF. The CDR3 DNA sequence: TGCGCCAGCAGCCAAGCGGGCGGTACCGGTCGACAGTCAACTAATGAAAAACTGTTTTTT.

The rearrangement links TRBV4-2 to TRBJ1-2; TRBD1 is a possible D gene (6 bases). Germline CDR1 reads LGHNA; CDR2 reads YNFKEQ. CDR3 length: 16 residues. The germline V and J ends were trimmed by 0 bases and 4 bases, with 15 bases remaining between them. Here the CDR3 reads CASSQDPRGQLYGYTF. Written as DNA, the CDR3 is TGTGCCAGCAGCCAAGATCCCCGAGGACAGCTCTATGGCTACACCTTC.

V and J are TRBV29-1 and TRBJ2-3, with D perhaps TRBD2 (7 bases). The V end was cut by 6 bases, the J end by 4 bases, with 17 bases between. Germline V CDR1 and CDR2: SQVTM, ANQGSEA. This CDR3 region has 14 residues. CDR3 DNA sequence: TGCAGCGTCCTTTTTGGGGGGGGCTCAGATACGCAGTATTTT. Translating gives CSVLFGGGSDTQYF.

J is TRBJ1-2 and V is TRBV5-6; D not certain. The germline V gene encodes CDR1 SGHDT and CDR2 YYEEEE. Deletions cut 4 bases from V and 7 bases from J, with 11 bases between. The CDR3 runs 12 residues. CDR3 DNA sequence: TGTGCCAGCAGCCCAACGGGGATTGGCTACACCTTC. Translation: CASSPTGIGYTF.

This clone has only one observation. The rearrangement links TRBV29-1 to TRBJ1-1; 8 nucleotides match TRBD1. The CDR3 totals 15 residues. V shed 5 bases, J shed 5 bases, and the junction held 13 bases outside the gene matches. Germline assignment: CDR1 SQVTM and CDR2 ANQGSEA. CDR3 amino acids: CSVRIPGQGLTEAFF. CDR3 coding DNA: TGCAGCGTTCGCATCCCAGGACAGGGATTAACTGAAGCTTTCTTT.

The chain joins TRBV6-5 to TRBJ2-1; 10 bases line up with TRBD1. Germline CDR1 MNHEY, CDR2 SVGAGI. Trimming removed 8 bases from V and 9 bases from J; junction bases left unmatched: 13. This CDR3 is built from 15 residues. The CDR3 DNA is TGTGCCAGCGAGCGCCGGGACAGGGGCTCGGGTGAGCAGTTCTTC. Protein product: CASERRDRGSGEQFF.

Here the CDR3 DNA reads TGTGCCACCAGTGACCCCGTAAATGAGCAGTTCTTC. It specifies CATSDPVNEQFF. This chain connects TRBV24-1 to TRBJ2-1; D ambiguous. V was trimmed by 4 bases and J by 7 bases, leaving 7 bases between them. The germline gives CDR1 KGHDR, CDR2 SFDVKD. The CDR3 length is 12 residues.

This clone is a singleton in its sample. This sequence joins TRBV5-1 and TRBJ2-3, with 10 bases aligning to TRBD2. The germline gives CDR1 SGHRS, CDR2 YFSETQ. V gave up 3 bases and J gave up 5 bases; unmatched junction bases: 6. This CDR3 is 15 amino acids long. The CDR3, as DNA: TGCGCCAGCAGCTCTCTAGCGGGGGTGGAAGATACGCAGTATTTT. Translated, it gives CASSSLAGVEDTQYF. Supplemented by reference TRBV5-1 and TRBJ2-3, the full variable domain reads KAGVTQTPRYLIKTRGQQVTLSCSPISGHRSVSWYQQTPGQGLQFLFEYFSETQRNKGNFPGRFSGRQFSNSRSEMNVSTLELGDSALYLCASSSLAGVEDTQYFGPGTRLTVL.

The genes are TRBV5-4 and TRBJ1-6; 9 nucleotides line up with TRBD1. Germline lookup yields CDR1 SGHNT and CDR2 YYREEE (reference sequence). Unmatched junction bases numbered 7, after V lost 3 bases and J lost 9 bases. This CDR3 comprises 15 residues. The CDR3 DNA sequence: TGTGCCAGCAGCTCCGGCACACAGGGGGCTTCACCCCTCCACTTT. It yields the protein CASSSGTQGASPLHF.

This chain uses TRBV7-9 with TRBJ2-1; possible D gene TRBD2, 5 bases. V was pared by 10 bases and J by 3 bases, with 13 bases between. The CDR3 loop spans 13 amino acids. Germline CDR1 is SEHNR and CDR2 is FQNEAQ (reference sequence). CDR3 protein: CATKSGNYNEQFF. DNA for the CDR3: TGTGCCACCAAAAGCGGAAACTACAATGAGCAGTTCTTC.

The count of this clone is one. The chain couples TRBV1 to TRBJ1-5. TRBV1 represents a pseudogene. The CDR3 loop spans 13 amino acids. The CDR3 protein is CTSSQDTGQPQHF. Here the CDR3 DNA reads TGCACCAGCAGCCAAGATACGGGTCAGCCCCAGCATTTT.

In the case of this clone: Other nucleotide sequences in the sample specify the same CDR3. The CDR3 sequence: CASSLGQGSEKLFF. The CDR3 DNA reads TGCGCCAGCAGCTTGGGACAGGGGAGTGAAAAACTGTTTTTT. This chain links TRBV5-1 with TRBJ1-4; the match to TRBD1 covers 8 bases. V dropped 0 bases and J dropped 7; count of bases not matched to a gene: 2. Germline CDR1 is SGHRS and CDR2 is YFSETQ. The CDR3 runs 14 residues.

This sequence joins TRBV24-1 and TRBJ1-6; TRBD1 agrees at 9 bases. The CDR3 is 18 amino acids. V lost 3 bases and J lost 7; bases outside the gene matches: 12. Germline CDR1 is KGHDR and CDR2 is SFDVKD. CDR3 nucleotides: TGTGCCACCAGTGATACCTTACAGGGGGCTGTGAAAAATTCACCCCTCCACTTT. Protein: CATSDTLQGAVKNSPLHF.

V is TRBV27 and J is TRBJ2-1, with TRBD1 as a possible D gene (7 bases). V lost 5 bases and J lost 0, with 14 bases in between. Germline CDR1 MNHEY, CDR2 SMNVEV (reference sequence). CDR3 length: 16 residues. The CDR3 region has the DNA TGTGCCAGCAGTGCAAACCAGGGGGGCTCCTACAATGAGCAGTTCTTC. It translates to CASSANQGGSYNEQFF.

This clone was detected once. V gene TRBV3-1 (or the pseudogene TRBV3-2) combines with J gene TRBJ2-3; D unresolved. Trimming shortened V by 1 base and J by 11 bases, and 10 bases separated the two germline ends. Germline V gene sequence: CDR1 LGHDT, CDR2 YNNKEL (reference sequence). The length of the CDR3 is 12 residues. CDR3 sequence reads: CASSQASPRQYF. The CDR3 bases are TGTGCCAGCAGCCAAGCTTCGCCGCGGCAGTATTTT.

In this sample, this clone turned up once. The V call is TRBV6-5, the J call TRBJ1-1; D unresolved. The CDR3 contains 13 residues. CDR1 MNHEY and CDR2 SVGAGI come from the germline V gene. V was trimmed by 8 bases and J by 3 bases, leaving 13 bases between them. CDR3: CASGRVGYTEAFF. Written as DNA, the CDR3 is TGTGCCAGCGGGAGAGTGGGATACACTGAAGCTTTCTTT.

The chain joins TRBV28 to TRBJ1-1, with D tentatively TRBD1 (6 bases). Deletions cut 7 bases from V and 2 bases from J, with 14 bases between. Per the germline V gene, CDR1 is MDHEN and CDR2 is SYDVKM. The CDR3 spans 14 residues. The DNA of the CDR3 is TGTGCCAGCAAGGTTGTGGGGGCTAACACTGAAGCTTTCTTT. Protein sequence: CASKVVGANTEAFF.

This clone appeared a few times. The chain links TRBV10-1 to TRBJ2-7; no clear D gene. Per germline, CDR1 WNHNN and CDR2 SYGVQD (reference sequence). This CDR3 has 12 residues. V was clipped by 5 bases and J by 2 bases, with 7 bases between them. The CDR3 loop is CASSPNTYEQYF. CDR3 DNA: TGCGCCAGCAGTCCCAACACCTACGAGCAGTACTTC.

The rearrangement joins TRBV9 to TRBJ2-5, with a tentative D call TRBD2 (5 bases). This CDR3 contains 14 residues. From germline, CDR1 is SGDLS and CDR2 YYNGEE. V was pared by 5 bases and J by 1 base, with 12 bases between. The CDR3 region has the DNA TGTGCCAGCAGTCCGCGGGTAGCCCAAGAGACCCAGTACTTC. This gives the protein CASSPRVAQETQYF.

This clone came up once. The genes are TRBV3-1 (or the pseudogene TRBV3-2) and TRBJ1-1, with D perhaps matching TRBD1 (6 bases). The CDR3 is 16 residues long. CDR1 and CDR2 (germline): LGHDT, YNNKEL (reference sequence). Trimming removed 0 bases at V and 5 bases at J, with 16 bases between. This chain's CDR3 is CASSQDPARGRTEAFF. In DNA, the CDR3 is TGTGCCAGCAGCCAAGATCCGGCCAGGGGTCGAACTGAAGCTTTCTTT.

To note about this clone: One end of the junction fails to match germline, which may point to a read error. The chain links TRBV12-3 or TRBV12-4 to TRBJ2-7; TRBD2 aligns across 7 bases. This CDR3 spans 11 amino acids. The CDR3 here is CASSLWGGTFF. The DNA of the CDR3 is TGTGCCAGCAGTTTATGGGGGGGGACTTTCTTC.

The V gene is TRBV2, the J gene TRBJ1-1; D perhaps matches TRBD1 (6 bases). The V end was cut by 8 bases, the J end by 0 bases, with 10 bases between. CDR1 and CDR2 (germline): SNHLY, FYNNEI. The length of the CDR3 is 13 residues. The CDR3, as DNA: TGTGCCAGCTCCCGGACAGTGAACACTGAAGCTTTCTTT. Its translation is CASSRTVNTEAFF.

This clone was counted a single time. The chain carries TRBV4-2 and TRBJ2-1; 14 bases are a match to TRBD2. This CDR3 contains 19 residues. Trimming took 5 bases from V and 4 from J; bases not matched to a gene: 13. Germline V gene sequence: CDR1 LGHNA, CDR2 YNFKEQ. The CDR3 region has the DNA TGTGCCAGCAGCGGATTACCCACGGGACTAGCGGGGGTATACAATGAGCAGTTCTTC. This sequence encodes CASSGLPTGLAGVYNEQFF.

The genes are TRBV3-1 (or the pseudogene TRBV3-2) and TRBJ1-3; D is undetermined. This CDR3 has 17 residues. Trimming left V 3 bases short and J 0 bases short, with 15 bases between. Germline CDR1 LGHDT, CDR2 YNNKEL (reference sequence). Here the CDR3 DNA reads TGTGCCAGCAGCCACTCGGAGGGCCGGTACTCTGGAAACACCATATATTTT. This codes for CASSHSEGRYSGNTIYF.

V is TRBV4-1 and J is TRBJ1-6; 9 nucleotides agree with TRBD1. This CDR3 contains 16 residues. V gave up 1 base and J gave up 9 bases; unmatched junction bases: 7. Germline assignment: CDR1 MGHRA and CDR2 YSYEKL. CDR3 amino acids: CASSQAHRGLGSPLHF. CDR3 nucleotides: TGCGCCAGCAGCCAAGCACACAGGGGGCTTGGTTCACCCCTCCACTTT.

This clone was seen once. This chain uses TRBV7-6 with TRBJ2-3; 7 bases fit TRBD2. J was trimmed by 0 bases and V by 2 bases; bases with no gene match: 5. Germline CDR1 is SGHVS and CDR2 is FNYEAQ. CDR3 length: 16 amino acids. The CDR3 DNA follows: TGTGCCAGCAGCTTACCGGGGGGAGGGAGCACAGATACGCAGTATTTT. Its protein product is CASSLPGGGSTDTQYF.